Each of the 30 T cell receptor beta chains below was sequenced from the same sample in a study of T cell repertoires in cytomegalovirus infection. Each CDR3 protein is one row after TCRdb ran MiXCR on the reads. The top ten hold 4.6% of the sample, which has under 100,000 distinct CDR3 sequences, around 3.5% seen once. Sequencing was done on a sample of PBMCs. The receptor set was obtained from a human donor in good health (CMV status not recorded). Some clones in this sample may be carry-over from other donors' samples.

This clonotype was observed many times. The V gene is TRBV6-2 or TRBV6-3, the J gene TRBJ2-6; D may be TRBD2 (5 bases). The ends were cut back, 3 bases at V and 1 base at J, with 10 bases in the middle. Germline CDR1 reads MNHEY; CDR2 reads SVGEGT. CDR3 length: 16 amino acids. In DNA form, the CDR3 reads TGTGCCAGCAGTTATGAGGGTTCATCTGGGGCCAACGTCCTGACTTTC. Encoded protein: CASSYEGSSGANVLTF.

This clonotype showed up many times. J is TRBJ2-3 and V is TRBV2, with a tentative D call TRBD1 (5 bases). The CDR3 runs 11 residues. Trimming took 5 bases from V and 7 from J, leaving 7 bases between them. Germline V gene lookup returns CDR1 SNHLY and CDR2 FYNNEI. The CDR3 coding sequence is TGTGCCAGCAGTTGGACACATACGCAGTATTTT. Protein: CASSWTHTQYF. Full variable domain (rest looked up from reference TRBV2 and TRBJ2-3): EPEVTQTPSHQVTQMGQEVILRCVPISNHLYFYWYRQILGQKVEFLVSFYNNEISEKSEIFDDQFSVERPDGSNFTLKIRSTKLEDSAMYFCASSWTHTQYFGPGTRLTVL.

The sample holds many counts of this clonotype. The chain uses TRBV28 and TRBJ1-2; 8 bases line up with TRBD1. The germline CDR1 and CDR2 sequences are MDHEN and SYDVKM. The V segment lost 6 bases and the J segment 2 bases; nucleotides outside the gene matches: 5. The CDR3 is 14 amino acids. CDR3 protein: CASRSAGGNYGYTF. CDR3 bases: TGTGCCAGCAGGTCTGCAGGGGGCAACTATGGCTACACCTTC.

This clonotype was found many times. The rearrangement uses TRBV7-3 and TRBJ2-3; D unresolved. CDR3 length: 13 residues. Deletions cut 4 bases from V and 6 bases from J, with 11 bases between. The germline V gene has CDR1 SGHTA and CDR2 FQGTGA. The CDR3 sequence: CASSSNRGDTQYF. CDR3 in DNA: TGTGCCAGCAGCTCCAATCGAGGCGATACGCAGTATTTT.

This clonotype was recorded at least ten times. The chain has TRBV6-2 or TRBV6-3 and TRBJ1-1, with unresolved D. The CDR3 has 13 amino acids. Trimming removed 7 bases from V and 9 bases from J, with 18 bases in between. Germline V gene sequence: CDR1 MNHEY, CDR2 SVGEGT. The CDR3 sequence: CASTPRGVPKAFF. The CDR3 bases are TGTGCCAGCACCCCACGGGGAGTACCCAAAGCTTTCTTT.

This clonotype was counted ten times or more. The CDR3 protein is CAWSVLISSDTQYF. Written as DNA, the CDR3 is TGTGCCTGGAGTGTTCTAATCTCCTCAGATACGCAGTATTTT. This sequence joins TRBV30 and TRBJ2-3; D is ambiguous. Germline values: CDR1 GTSNPN, CDR2 SVGIG (reference sequence). The CDR3 is made up of 14 amino acids. Trimming pared 0 bases from V and 4 bases from J, leaving 11 bases between.

This clonotype was detected ten times or more. V usage is TRBV20-1 and J usage is TRBJ1-6; possible D gene TRBD1, 5 bases. CDR3 length equals 15 residues. Deletions cut 1 base from V and 7 bases from J, with 14 bases between. The germline CDR1 and CDR2 sequences are DFQATT and SNEGSKA (reference sequence). CDR3 sequence reads: CSARGTMGLNSPLHF. DNA for the CDR3: TGCAGTGCTAGAGGCACAATGGGGCTAAATTCACCCCTCCACTTT.

In its sample, this clonotype was seen many times. This chain links TRBV20-1 with TRBJ2-1, with TRBD2 identical over 10 bases. V lost 2 bases to trimming and J lost 5 bases; unmatched junction nucleotides: 3. This CDR3 has 14 amino acids. CDR1 DFQATT and CDR2 SNEGSKA come from the germline V gene (reference sequence). The CDR3 bases are TGCAGTGCTAGACTAGCGGGGGCAGACAATGAGCAGTTCTTC. It is translated as CSARLAGADNEQFF.

This clonotype has a count of ten or more. V is TRBV5-6 and J is TRBJ1-5, with a weak D call TRBD1 (6 bases). Germline V gene data show CDR1 as SGHDT and CDR2 as YYEEEE. V lost 5 bases, J lost 1 base, and 13 bases lay in between. CDR3 size: 15 residues. The CDR3 DNA is TGTGCCAGCAGTCTAGGGGGGCTCAGCAATCAGCCCCAGCATTTT. Translation gives CASSLGGLSNQPQHF.

This clonotype was picked up many times. This chain connects TRBV6-2 or TRBV6-3 to TRBJ1-1, with D unresolved. V shed 7 bases and J shed 2 bases, with 14 bases lying between them. Germline assignment: CDR1 MNHEY and CDR2 SVGEGT. The CDR3 sequence is 14 residues long. CDR3 in DNA: TGTGCCAGCACCTTACCTCGGGCTAACACTGAAGCTTTCTTT. Translating it yields CASTLPRANTEAFF.

J is TRBJ1-6 and V is TRBV7-2, with D tentatively TRBD1 (6 bases). Germline CDR1 reads SGHTA; CDR2 reads FQGNSA. This CDR3 spans 16 amino acids. V lost 1 base and J 7 bases, leaving 14 bases between the germline ends. In DNA form, the CDR3 reads TGTGCCAGCAGCTTAGAGGGGGGGGGCCGCAATTCACCCCTCCACTTT. It specifies CASSLEGGGRNSPLHF. The entire variable domain, with the rest obtained from reference TRBV7-2 and TRBJ1-6, is as follows: GAGVSQSPSNKVTEKGKDVELRCDPISGHTALYWYRQSLGQGLEFLIYFQGNSAPDKSGLPSDRFSAERTGGSVSTLTIQRTQQEDSAVYLCASSLEGGGRNSPLHFGNGTRLTVT.

The DNA for the CDR3 is TGTGCCAGCAGCAGCATCGGGCGGGTGAACACTGAAGCTTTCTTT. It yields the protein CASSSIGRVNTEAFF. The chain uses TRBV7-6 and TRBJ1-1; D not resolved. The germline gives CDR1 SGHVS, CDR2 FNYEAQ. Trimming shortened V by 5 bases and J by 0 bases, and 13 bases separated the two germline ends. CDR3 length equals 15 residues.

This clonotype was recorded many times. The V call is TRBV6-2 or TRBV6-3, the J call TRBJ1-1; no definite D call. Germline loops: CDR1 MNHEY, CDR2 SVGEGT. Trimming shortened V by 0 bases and J by 1 base, and 6 bases separated the two germline ends. The CDR3 totals 14 residues. This CDR3 is CASSYSHWNTEAFF. The CDR3 DNA follows: TGTGCCAGCAGTTACTCACACTGGAACACTGAAGCTTTCTTT.

This clonotype was detected ten times or more. The chain employs TRBV7-2 and TRBJ1-2; no firm D call. The germline CDR1 and CDR2 sequences are SGHTA and FQGNSA. Trimming removed 1 base from V and 1 base from J, with 7 bases in between. The CDR3 has 14 amino acids. In DNA, the CDR3 is TGTGCCAGCAGCTTAGACGGATATAACTATGGCTACACCTTC. Translation: CASSLDGYNYGYTF.

This clonotype was counted ten times or more. The V gene is TRBV6-2 or TRBV6-3, the J gene TRBJ2-1; D perhaps matches TRBD2 (5 bases). CDR1 is MNHEY, CDR2 SVGEGT, per germline. The CDR3 is made up of 14 amino acids. The V end was cut by 6 bases, the J end by 0 bases, with 9 bases between. The CDR3 DNA reads as TGTGCCAGCAGGGACTCTAGCTCCTACAATGAGCAGTTCTTC. It yields the protein CASRDSSSYNEQFF.

This clonotype was observed many times. V usage is TRBV12-3 or TRBV12-4 and J usage is TRBJ2-2; TRBD1 aligns across 7 bases. The V gene end was trimmed by 5 bases and the J gene end by 1 base; junction bases not matched to a gene: 7. This CDR3 is built from 16 residues. The CDR3 sequence: CASSIWGTENTGELFF. In DNA, the CDR3 is TGTGCCAGCAGTATCTGGGGGACAGAGAACACCGGGGAGCTGTTTTTT.

The sample holds many counts of this clonotype. This chain joins TRBV7-2 and TRBJ1-6; 7 positions match TRBD1. The CDR3 contains 15 residues. The ends lost 5 bases at V and 4 bases at J; junction bases unmatched: 5. Germline CDR1 SGHTA, CDR2 FQGNSA. The CDR3 sequence is CASSPGGQYNSPLHF. As DNA, the CDR3 is TGTGCCAGCAGCCCCGGGGGACAGTATAATTCACCCCTCCACTTT.

This clonotype was recorded at least ten times. The genes are TRBV5-4 and TRBJ1-2; D gene unclear. CDR1 and CDR2 (germline): SGHNT, YYREEE (reference sequence). Trimming left V 5 bases short and J 2 bases short, with 13 bases between. This CDR3 comprises 14 residues. In nucleotides, the CDR3 is TGTGCCAGCAGGGAATTACTGGGGAACTATGGCTACACCTTC. This encodes CASRELLGNYGYTF.

This clonotype occurred many times. The chain carries TRBV7-2 and TRBJ2-7; weak D call: TRBD2 (5 bases). Germline values: CDR1 SGHTA, CDR2 FQGNSA. V lost 4 bases and J lost 2, with 12 bases in between. The CDR3 contains 14 residues. CDR3 coding DNA: TGTGCCAGCAGCTCAAGGACGGGAACCTACGAGCAGTACTTC. Translated, it gives CASSSRTGTYEQYF.

This clonotype was seen a handful of times. This chain uses TRBV28 with TRBJ2-7, with 9 bases lining up with TRBD1. This CDR3 region has 15 residues. Losses at the gene ends were 6 bases for V and 2 bases for J; bases not matched to a gene: 8. The germline V gene encodes CDR1 MDHEN and CDR2 SYDVKM. The DNA for the CDR3 is TGTGCCAGCAGCGGGACAGGGAGGTACGCCTACGAGCAGTACTTC. It specifies CASSGTGRYAYEQYF.

This clonotype came up many times. The chain carries TRBV5-5 and TRBJ1-2; D is unclear. The CDR3 sequence is 14 residues long. The germline V gene encodes CDR1 SGHKS and CDR2 YYEKEE (reference sequence). Trimming removed 0 bases from V and 4 bases from J, with 10 bases in between. CDR3 residues: CASSLGSFSYGYTF. The CDR3 coding sequence is TGTGCCAGCAGCTTGGGATCCTTTTCCTATGGCTACACCTTC.

This clonotype was detected many times. J is TRBJ1-2 and V is TRBV7-9, with TRBD1 matching 9 bases. Germline CDR1 SEHNR, CDR2 FQNEAQ (reference sequence). The trim removed 3 bases at V and 8 bases at J, leaving 7 bases unmatched. CDR3 length: 14 residues. Here the CDR3 DNA reads TGTGCCAGCAGCTTCGGGACAGGGAATGGCGGCTACACCTTC. This codes for CASSFGTGNGGYTF. Full variable domain (outside the CDR3, taken from reference TRBV7-9 and TRBJ1-2): DTGVSQNPRHKITKRGQNVTFRCDPISEHNRLYWYRQTLGQGPEFLTYFQNEAQLEKSRLLSDRFSAERPKGSFSTLEIQRTEQGDSAMYLCASSFGTGNGGYTFGSGTRLTVV.

This clonotype was seen at least ten times. J is TRBJ1-1 and V is TRBV28; perhaps TRBD1 as D (5 bases). The CDR3 length is 14 residues. Germline V gene sequence: CDR1 MDHEN, CDR2 SYDVKM. With 6 bases removed from V and 7 bases from J, the gap between germline ends came to 18 bases. The CDR3 reads CASSLGGVMDEAFF. The DNA for the CDR3 is TGTGCCAGCAGCCTTGGGGGAGTTATGGATGAAGCTTTCTTT.

This clonotype was detected many times. CDR3 sequence: CASSYWGASTDTQYF. CDR3 DNA: TGTGCCAGCAGTTACTGGGGGGCTAGCACAGATACGCAGTATTTT. This chain uses TRBV6-5 with TRBJ2-3; either TRBD1 or TRBD2 may fit D (6 bases each). The CDR3 covers 15 residues. Trimming removed 1 base at V and 0 bases at J, with 8 bases between. The germline CDR1 and CDR2 sequences are MNHEY and SVGAGI.

This clonotype was detected many times. The chain carries TRBV6-5 and TRBJ1-1, with D unclear. The CDR3 consists of 14 residues. The ends were cut back, 6 bases at V and 1 base at J, with 12 bases in the middle. Germline values: CDR1 MNHEY, CDR2 SVGAGI. DNA of the CDR3: TGTGCCAGCAGACCCGAACGGCGGAACACTGAAGCTTTCTTT. This translates into CASRPERRNTEAFF.

This clonotype was observed at least ten times. The CDR3 here is CASSLARGGYYQEQPQHF. DNA for the CDR3: TGTGCCAGCAGTTTAGCGCGTGGGGGGTACTATCAGGAACAGCCCCAGCATTTT. V and J are TRBV12-3 or TRBV12-4 and TRBJ1-5, with D possibly being TRBD1 (5 bases). This CDR3 is built from 18 residues. V was pared by 0 bases and J by 7 bases, with 22 bases between.

This clonotype was seen many times. This chain joins TRBV12-3 or TRBV12-4 and TRBJ1-5; D unresolved. V shed 1 base and J shed 6 bases, with 1 base lying between them. This CDR3 is built from 11 residues. The CDR3 reads CASSLGQPQHF. As DNA, the CDR3 is TGTGCCAGCAGTTTAGGTCAGCCCCAGCATTTT.

This clonotype was recorded at least ten times. CDR3 region: CASSPQVNYGYTF. The CDR3 nucleotides read TGTGCCAGCAGTCCACAGGTCAACTATGGCTACACCTTC. The chain joins TRBV28 to TRBJ1-2, with D tentatively TRBD1 (5 bases). The CDR3 is made up of 13 amino acids. The germline gives CDR1 MDHEN, CDR2 SYDVKM. Trimming removed 5 bases from V and 2 bases from J, with 9 bases in between.

This clonotype showed up many times. This chain joins TRBV4-3 and TRBJ1-1; D is perhaps TRBD1 (6 bases). This CDR3 contains 16 residues. Germline V gives CDR1 LGHNA, CDR2 YSLEER. Trimming pared 4 bases from V and 3 bases from J, leaving 18 bases between. The CDR3 region is CASSRQGGLADTEAFF. CDR3 coding DNA: TGCGCCAGCAGCCGTCAAGGGGGGCTGGCAGACACTGAAGCTTTCTTT.

Remarks on this clonotype: Being one base from a much bigger clone, this may be a read error. The CDR3 DNA reads TGTGCCAGCAGCCCGGGACGGATGAGAAACACCATATATTTT. It translates to CASSPGRMRNTIYF. The V and J genes are TRBV7-2 and TRBJ1-3; D may be TRBD1 (5 bases). V lost 5 bases and J 5 bases, leaving 13 bases between the germline ends. CDR1 and CDR2 from the germline V gene are SGHTA and FQGNSA. There are 14 residues in the CDR3. Complete variable domain (other parts from reference TRBV7-2 and TRBJ1-3): GAGVSQSPSNKVTEKGKDVELRCDPISGHTALYWYRQSLGQGLEFLIYFQGNSAPDKSGLPSDRFSAERTGGSVSTLTIQRTQQEDSAVYLCASSPGRMRNTIYFGEGSWLTVV.